The clone carrying this TCR beta chain has only one observation. Alongside a J-beta primer mix, a sample-barcoded 5' primer served in a second PCR lasting roughly 6 to 12 cycles. TCRdb processed the 5' RACE reads anew with MiXCR; each CDR3 protein has one entry. The sample has around 1,600,000 distinct CDR3 sequences, 35% to 45% seen once; the top ten hold approximately 4.1%. This CDR3 has 16 amino acids. V was clipped by 2 bases and J by 0 bases; unmatched bases: 2. Germline lookup yields CDR1 MNHEY and CDR2 SVGAGI. These data come from a study of blood T cells in healthy people across ages. This receptor was taken from a woman between 18 and 29 years old in good health. This chain joins TRBV6-5 and TRBJ2-1, with 9 bases matching TRBD2. Material: blood. CDR3 in amino acids: CASSYVSGSSYNEQFF. In nucleotides, the CDR3 is TGTGCCAGCAGTTACGTTAGCGGGAGCTCCTACAATGAGCAGTTCTTC.